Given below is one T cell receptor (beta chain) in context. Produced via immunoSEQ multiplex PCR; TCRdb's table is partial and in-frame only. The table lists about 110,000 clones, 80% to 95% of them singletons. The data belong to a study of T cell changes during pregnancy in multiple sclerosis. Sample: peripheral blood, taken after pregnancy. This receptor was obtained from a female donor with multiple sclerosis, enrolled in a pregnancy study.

The CDR3 protein is CASSPRGNEKLFF. The CDR3 nucleotides are TGTGCCAGCAGCCCCAGGGGTAATGAAAAACTGTTTTTT. The chain joins TRBV13 to TRBJ1-4; TRBD1 might be the D (6 bases). With 5 bases removed from V and 4 bases from J, the gap between germline ends came to 8 bases. CDR1 and CDR2 from the germline V gene are PRHDT and FYEKMQ (reference sequence). This CDR3 is 13 amino acids long.